Shown below are 29 T cell receptor beta chains from a single sample sequenced in a study of PD-1 blockade in classical Hodgkin lymphoma. This table comes from immunoSEQ multiplex PCR, and its TCRdb copy is limited to in-frame clones, with some not included. Among 50,000 to 75,000 clones listed, 88% were seen once. Every patient was affected by relapse after autologous stem cell transplantation, while exposure to brentuximab vedotin was not uniform. The material was peripheral blood mononuclear cells (PBMCs), obtained before the second cycle of nivolumab. The receptors were gathered from a human donor with classical Hodgkin lymphoma.

The V and J genes are TRBV5-4 and TRBJ2-3; D is undetermined. Trimming took off 4 bases at V and 4 bases at J, with 13 bases between the two ends. Germline CDR1 SGHNT, CDR2 YYREEE (reference sequence). This CDR3 contains 14 residues. CDR3 amino acids: CASSPWVAADTQYF. CDR3 DNA sequence: TGTGCCAGCAGCCCCTGGGTAGCAGCAGATACGCAGTATTTT. The full variable domain, in which reference TRBV5-4 and TRBJ2-3 provide the parts outside the CDR3, is ETGVTQSPTHLIKTRGQQVTLRCSSQSGHNTVSWYQQALGQGPQFIFQYYREEENGRGNFPPRFSGLQFPNYSSELNVNALELDDSALYLCASSPWVAADTQYFGPGTRLTVL.

The chain combines TRBV5-1 with TRBJ2-3; TRBD2 matches at 9 bases. V shed 0 bases, J shed 4 bases, and the junction held 6 bases outside the gene matches. The V gene's germline CDR1 is SGHRS and CDR2 YFSETQ. This CDR3 has 16 amino acids. This CDR3 reads CASSLVGGGRADTQYF. The CDR3 coding sequence is TGCGCCAGCAGCTTGGTTGGGGGCGGGAGGGCAGATACGCAGTATTTT.

The chain employs TRBV5-1 and TRBJ2-3, with TRBD2 identical over 9 bases. The CDR3 length is 15 residues. CDR1 and CDR2 (germline): SGHRS, YFSETQ. Germline trimming cut 0 bases from V and 4 bases from J; bases unmatched to any gene: 3. The CDR3 sequence is CASSLASSGADTQYF. The DNA for the CDR3 is TGCGCCAGCAGCTTGGCGTCTAGCGGGGCAGATACGCAGTATTTT.

The chain is built from TRBV2 and TRBJ2-7; D remains unclear. This CDR3 has 12 amino acids. Germline assignment: CDR1 SNHLY and CDR2 FYNNEI. Trimming pared 6 bases from V and 3 bases from J, leaving 9 bases between. The CDR3 is CASRPVNYEQYF. The DNA for the CDR3 is TGTGCCAGCAGACCCGTCAACTACGAGCAGTACTTC.

The V gene is TRBV4-1, the J gene TRBJ1-1; D ambiguous. CDR1 is MGHRA, CDR2 YSYEKL, per germline. The V end was cut by 1 base, the J end by 1 base, with 7 bases between. The CDR3 length is 14 residues. CDR3 DNA: TGCGCCAGCAGCCAAGCGAAGGGGAACACTGAAGCTTTCTTT. It is translated as CASSQAKGNTEAFF.

The chain couples TRBV19 to TRBJ2-7, with D perhaps being TRBD1 or TRBD2 (6 bases each). The CDR3 runs 14 residues. Per germline, CDR1 LNHDA and CDR2 SQIVND (reference sequence). V was cut by 6 bases and J by 0 bases, with 12 bases left in between. The CDR3 loop reads CASRRGAPSYEQYF. The CDR3, as DNA: TGTGCCAGTAGGAGGGGGGCTCCCTCCTACGAGCAGTACTTC.

The V and J genes are TRBV5-1 and TRBJ1-1, with D maybe TRBD1 (5 bases). V shed 4 bases and J shed 5 bases, with 18 bases lying between them. CDR1 is SGHRS and CDR2 is YFSETQ in the germline V gene. There are 15 residues in the CDR3. CDR3 in amino acids: CASSPTPGRNTEAFF. Written as DNA, the CDR3 is TGCGCCAGCAGCCCCACGCCGGGACGAAATACTGAAGCTTTCTTT.

This chain uses TRBV30 with TRBJ1-4; weak D call: TRBD1 (6 bases). Germline V CDR1 and CDR2: GTSNPN, SVGIG (reference sequence). V lost 8 bases to trimming and J lost 0 bases, with 25 bases between them. The CDR3 is made up of 18 amino acids. The CDR3 is CAVEGGWRTETTNEKLFF. The CDR3 DNA is TGTGCCGTGGAGGGGGGGTGGAGGACGGAGACAACTAATGAAAAACTGTTTTTT.

This clone was counted between two and nine times. V usage is TRBV30 and J usage is TRBJ1-1; D possibly corresponds to TRBD1 (5 bases). CDR3 length: 13 amino acids. Deletions cut 4 bases from V and 1 base from J, with 10 bases between. Germline loops: CDR1 GTSNPN, CDR2 SVGIG (reference sequence). The CDR3, as DNA: TGTGCCTGGACTACCGGGACGAACACTGAAGCTTTCTTT. Translating gives CAWTTGTNTEAFF.

The CDR3 spells CASSPDSSSGNTIYF. The CDR3, as DNA: TGCGCCAGCAGCCCGGACAGCTCCTCTGGAAACACCATATATTTT. The J gene is TRBJ1-3, the V gene TRBV5-1, with a tentative D call TRBD1 (6 bases). The germline V gene has CDR1 SGHRS and CDR2 YFSETQ. The V gene lost 4 bases and the J gene lost 0 bases, with 11 bases spanning the gap. The CDR3 has 15 amino acids.

The chain couples TRBV25-1 to TRBJ1-1; D unclear. Deletions cut 1 base from V and 3 bases from J, with 6 bases between. This CDR3 is 13 amino acids long. Germline CDR1 reads MGHDK; CDR2 reads SYGVNS. CDR3 sequence reads: CASSEWADTEAFF. CDR3 sequence (DNA): TGTGCCAGCAGTGAATGGGCAGACACTGAAGCTTTCTTT.

The J gene is TRBJ1-2, the V gene TRBV30; unclear D gene. Trimming removed 0 bases at V and 5 bases at J, with 10 bases between. CDR3 size: 13 residues. CDR1 and CDR2 (germline): GTSNPN, SVGIG (reference sequence). The CDR3 sequence: CAWSVRGGYGYTF. Written as DNA, the CDR3 is TGTGCCTGGAGTGTACGAGGCGGGTATGGCTACACCTTC.

The rearrangement uses TRBV7-9 and TRBJ2-1; D is unresolved. This CDR3 is 15 amino acids long. Germline lookup yields CDR1 SEHNR and CDR2 FQNEAQ (reference sequence). V dropped 5 bases and J dropped 3 bases, with 14 bases sitting between them. Here the CDR3 DNA reads TGTGCCAGCAGCCAGTTTACATCGGACTACAATGAGCAGTTCTTC. It yields the protein CASSQFTSDYNEQFF.

The chain joins TRBV5-1 to TRBJ2-6; the D gene is possibly TRBD1 (6 bases). V was pared by 4 bases and J by 2 bases, with 10 bases between. CDR1 is SGHRS and CDR2 is YFSETQ in the germline V gene. The CDR3 has 15 amino acids. The CDR3 bases are TGCGCCAGCAGCCCTACAGGGACTGGGGCCAACGTCCTGACTTTC. It specifies CASSPTGTGANVLTF.

The table lists this clone with a count of one. The chain recombines TRBV14 with TRBJ1-2; TRBD1 is a possible D gene (5 bases). CDR1 is SGHDN and CDR2 is FVKESK in the germline V gene. V lost 4 bases to trimming and J lost 0 bases, with 15 bases between them. There are 16 residues in the CDR3. In nucleotides, the CDR3 is TGTGCCAGCAGCCCGGGGACTTGGGGGTCTAACTATGGCTACACCTTC. Translating gives CASSPGTWGSNYGYTF.

The chain uses TRBV7-3 and TRBJ1-1; TRBD1 is a possible D gene (5 bases). Germline V gives CDR1 SGHTA, CDR2 FQGTGA. Trimming took off 2 bases at V and 5 bases at J, with 9 bases between the two ends. The CDR3 is made up of 13 amino acids. Here the CDR3 reads CASSLLGGTEAFF. CDR3 bases: TGTGCCAGCAGCTTACTCGGGGGGACTGAAGCTTTCTTT.

V is TRBV7-6 and J is TRBJ2-7; perhaps TRBD2 as D (6 bases). CDR1 is SGHVS and CDR2 is FNYEAQ in the germline V gene. V was clipped by 5 bases and J by 9 bases, with 14 bases between them. CDR3 size: 12 residues. CDR3 protein: CASSTAEGGQYF. CDR3 in DNA: TGTGCCAGCAGCACCGCGGAGGGCGGGCAGTACTTC.

This rearrangement joins TRBV5-4 to TRBJ1-1; 9 nucleotides align to TRBD1. The CDR3 runs to 13 residues. Germline V gene data show CDR1 as SGHNT and CDR2 as YYREEE (reference sequence). With V trimmed by 4 bases and J by 8 bases, 6 bases remained unmatched. CDR3 sequence: CASSARTGEEAFF. The CDR3 DNA follows: TGTGCCAGCAGCGCGCGGACAGGGGAGGAAGCTTTCTTT.

J is TRBJ2-1 and V is TRBV6-5, with D perhaps assigned TRBD1 or TRBD2 (5 bases each). The CDR3 has 15 residues. CDR1 and CDR2 (germline): MNHEY, SVGAGI. The V gene lost 6 bases and the J gene lost 0 bases, with 12 bases spanning the gap. CDR3 in amino acids: CASRGDVSSYNEQFF. The CDR3 DNA is TGTGCCAGCAGGGGGGACGTGAGCTCCTACAATGAGCAGTTCTTC.

This sequence joins TRBV27 and TRBJ2-2; the D is unclear. The length of the CDR3 is 12 residues. Germline CDR1 MNHEY, CDR2 SMNVEV (reference sequence). Trimming stripped 4 bases from V and 2 bases from J, with 2 bases between. CDR3 coding DNA: TGTGCCAGCAGTTACAACACCGGGGAGCTGTTTTTT. This translates into CASSYNTGELFF.

V gene TRBV5-1 combines with J gene TRBJ2-7; D uncertain. Germline-derived CDR1 and CDR2 are SGHRS and YFSETQ. This CDR3 spans 13 amino acids. V was pared by 1 base and J by 3 bases, with 8 bases between. The CDR3, as DNA: TGCGCCAGCAGCTTGAGCCACGTCTACGAGCAGTACTTC. Protein product: CASSLSHVYEQYF.

The chain combines TRBV4-1 with TRBJ1-2; D not resolved. CDR3 length: 14 residues. From germline, CDR1 is MGHRA and CDR2 YSYEKL. Trimming removed 5 bases at V and 4 bases at J, with 14 bases between. CDR3 protein: CASSSRPVSYGYTF. Here the CDR3 DNA reads TGCGCCAGCAGCAGTCGTCCGGTTAGCTATGGCTACACCTTC.

The V and J genes are TRBV5-6 and TRBJ2-7, with D maybe TRBD2 (6 bases). CDR3 size: 13 residues. Per the germline V gene, CDR1 is SGHDT and CDR2 is YYEEEE. V was trimmed by 0 bases and J by 5 bases, leaving 9 bases between them. The CDR3 DNA is TGTGCCAGCAGCTTGGCTTCGGGAGACGAGCAGTACTTC. It is translated as CASSLASGDEQYF.

In nucleotides, the CDR3 is TGCAGCGTTGAAAATCAGGGGGACAGAGCCTACTTC. Protein: CSVENQGDRAYF. The genes are TRBV29-1 and TRBJ2-7; 7 positions agree with TRBD1. This CDR3 region has 12 residues. Trimming took 2 bases from V and 13 from J; bases not matched to a gene: 11. CDR1 is SQVTM and CDR2 is ANQGSEA in the germline V gene.

The chain couples TRBV5-1 to TRBJ2-5, with D maybe TRBD2 (6 bases). Germline V CDR1 and CDR2: SGHRS, YFSETQ. The CDR3 is 16 amino acids. V was trimmed by 4 bases and J by 4 bases, leaving 20 bases between them. This CDR3 is CASSPTASSVGETQYF. CDR3 nucleotides: TGCGCCAGCAGCCCAACTGCCTCTAGCGTCGGAGAGACCCAGTACTTC.

The chain has TRBV19 and TRBJ2-7, with 10 bases identical to TRBD2. The CDR3 has 15 amino acids. Per germline, CDR1 LNHDA and CDR2 SQIVND (reference sequence). V was clipped by 3 bases and J by 1 base; unmatched bases: 3. The CDR3 DNA sequence: TGTGCCAGTAGTATCAGCGGGGGGGCGTCCTACGAGCAGTACTTC. Translating it yields CASSISGGASYEQYF.

The chain links TRBV29-1 to TRBJ1-1; D may be TRBD1 (6 bases). From germline, CDR1 is SQVTM and CDR2 ANQGSEA. The V and J ends lost 4 bases and 1 base respectively, with 16 bases between them. The CDR3 runs to 15 residues. In DNA, the CDR3 is TGCAGCGTTGTTACAGGGCCTTACGAGAACACTGAAGCTTTCTTT. Its protein is CSVVTGPYENTEAFF.

This sequence joins TRBV2 and TRBJ1-1; perhaps TRBD1 as D (5 bases). This CDR3 is 12 amino acids long. V was shortened by 8 bases and J by 6 bases, with 13 bases between the two germline ends. In germline, CDR1 is SNHLY, CDR2 FYNNEI. The CDR3 DNA reads TGTGCCAGCGGGGGGGGTTACGCTGAAGCTTTCTTT. It specifies CASGGGYAEAFF.

In this sample, this clone turned up once. V is TRBV5-4 and J is TRBJ2-3, with 9 bases that match TRBD1. This CDR3 is built from 16 residues. Germline V gene lookup returns CDR1 SGHNT and CDR2 YYREEE (reference sequence). V gave up 5 bases and J gave up 4 bases; unmatched junction bases: 11. Here the CDR3 DNA reads TGTGCCAGCAGACAAAGACAGGGGGGTTCGGCAGATACGCAGTATTTT. Protein sequence: CASRQRQGGSADTQYF.